A single sample is the source of the 13 T cell receptor beta chains below, sequenced in a study of OX40 agonist ivuxolimab in advanced cancers. The repertoire was sequenced with immunoSEQ multiplex PCR; TCRdb's copy has only in-frame clones and lacks some. The sample has 30,000 to 45,000 clones, 87% seen once. The input for sequencing was CD4+ or CD8+ T cells sorted from blood, taken in a trial of the OX40 agonist ivuxolimab. The receptors derive from an adult with an advanced solid tumor such as melanoma, head and neck, liver or kidney cancer.

In its sample, this clone was seen a few times. This chain uses TRBV5-5 with TRBJ2-7, with 8 nucleotides matching TRBD1. Germline loops: CDR1 SGHKS, CDR2 YYEKEE (reference sequence). The ends lost 1 base at V and 0 bases at J; junction bases unmatched: 3. This CDR3 contains 15 residues. The CDR3 reads CASSLNGQGSYEQYF. CDR3 bases: TGTGCCAGCAGCTTGAATGGACAGGGCTCCTACGAGCAGTACTTC.

The chain couples TRBV19 to TRBJ2-3; 9 bases agree with TRBD2. CDR1 is LNHDA and CDR2 is SQIVND in the germline V gene (reference sequence). CDR3 length: 14 residues. V lost 8 bases, J lost 0 bases, and 3 bases stayed unmatched. The CDR3 nucleotides read TGTGCCAGTCACCTAGCGGGGAGCACAGATACGCAGTATTTT. Residues: CASHLAGSTDTQYF.

The J gene is TRBJ2-5, the V gene TRBV10-2; a weak D match, TRBD1 (5 bases). CDR3 length: 14 residues. Germline V CDR1 and CDR2: WSHSY, SAAADI. Trimming shortened V by 4 bases and J by 5 bases, and 14 bases separated the two germline ends. Here the CDR3 reads CASSGVGVAETQYF. The DNA of the CDR3 is TGCGCCAGCAGTGGGGTAGGGGTGGCCGAGACCCAGTACTTC.

This chain uses TRBV11-2 with TRBJ1-1; D call uncertain. V gave up 2 bases and J gave up 3 bases, with 4 bases separating them. The CDR3 length is 12 residues. Germline V gives CDR1 SGHAT, CDR2 FQNNGV. Written as DNA, the CDR3 is TGTGCCAGCAGCTTAAGGGACACTGAAGCTTTCTTT. It encodes CASSLRDTEAFF.

V gene TRBV29-1 combines with J gene TRBJ2-1, with D possibly matching TRBD2 (6 bases). The CDR3 is made up of 13 amino acids. Germline values: CDR1 SQVTM, CDR2 ANQGSEA. Trimming pared 7 bases from V and 8 bases from J, leaving 18 bases between. The CDR3 nucleotides read TGCAGCGCTCGCCGGGGAGGTTTGGATGAGCAGTTCTTC. Its translation is CSARRGGLDEQFF.

The chain combines TRBV7-9 with TRBJ1-2; possible D gene TRBD1, 6 bases. Germline V lookup: CDR1 SEHNR, CDR2 FQNEAQ (reference sequence). The CDR3 contains 12 residues. The V gene lost 5 bases and the J gene lost 5 bases, with 9 bases spanning the gap. CDR3 sequence reads: CASSRTAYGYTF. The CDR3 nucleotides read TGTGCCAGCAGCCGGACAGCTTATGGCTACACCTTC. The whole variable domain, remainder taken from reference TRBV7-9 and TRBJ1-2, is DTGVSQNPRHKITKRGQNVTFRCDPISEHNRLYWYRQTLGQGPEFLTYFQNEAQLEKSRLLSDRFSAERPKGSFSTLEIQRTEQGDSAMYLCASSRTAYGYTFGSGTRLTVV.

J is TRBJ2-1 and V is TRBV9; 9 bases align to TRBD2. CDR1 is SGDLS and CDR2 is YYNGEE in the germline V gene. The CDR3 sequence is 16 residues long. Unmatched junction bases numbered 7, after V lost 0 bases and J lost 6 bases. The DNA of the CDR3 is TGTGCCAGCAGCGTAGCTGGGGCGGGAGGGCCCAATGAGCAGTTCTTC. The encoded protein is CASSVAGAGGPNEQFF.

The chain links TRBV4-2 to TRBJ1-3; D might be TRBD1 (5 bases). The CDR3 has 16 residues. Germline CDR1 and CDR2: LGHNA and YNFKEQ. Trimming pared 3 bases from V and 3 bases from J, leaving 15 bases between. CDR3 in amino acids: CASSQDDSRDGNTIYF. The CDR3 DNA reads TGTGCCAGCAGCCAGGACGACAGTCGGGATGGAAACACCATATATTTT.

The chain recombines TRBV5-1 with TRBJ2-7; D possibly uses TRBD1 or TRBD2 (5 bases each). Germline V gives CDR1 SGHRS, CDR2 YFSETQ. V shed 1 base and J shed 6 bases, with 14 bases lying between them. The CDR3 length is 14 residues. CDR3 in amino acids: CASSLYGDLLEQYF. DNA for the CDR3: TGCGCCAGCAGCTTGTACGGGGACCTCCTCGAGCAGTACTTC. Using reference TRBV5-1 and TRBJ2-7 for the parts outside the CDR3, the full variable domain is KAGVTQTPRYLIKTRGQQVTLSCSPISGHRSVSWYQQTPGQGLQFLFEYFSETQRNKGNFPGRFSGRQFSNSRSEMNVSTLELGDSALYLCASSLYGDLLEQYFGPGTRLTVT.

V and J are TRBV6-5 and TRBJ2-7, with TRBD2 identical over 9 bases. The CDR3 length is 15 residues. Looked up from germline, CDR1 is MNHEY and CDR2 is SVGAGI. Trimming at V came to 4 bases and at J to 3 bases, leaving 7 bases not matched to a gene. In DNA, the CDR3 is TGTGCCAGCAGTTTTCTTCGTAGCGGGAGCTACGAGCAGTACTTC. Translating gives CASSFLRSGSYEQYF.

The chain employs TRBV15 and TRBJ2-7; TRBD1 might be the D (5 bases). This CDR3 is 14 amino acids long. Trimming took off 1 base at V and 0 bases at J, with 7 bases between the two ends. The germline V gene encodes CDR1 LNHNV and CDR2 YYDKDF (reference sequence). CDR3: CATSRADSSYEQYF. The CDR3 DNA reads TGTGCCACCAGCAGAGCTGACAGCTCCTACGAGCAGTACTTC.

The chain joins TRBV13 to TRBJ2-7; perhaps TRBD1 as D (5 bases). The CDR3 runs 14 residues. Trimming took 7 bases from V and 5 from J, leaving 18 bases between them. CDR1 and CDR2 from the germline V gene are PRHDT and FYEKMQ (reference sequence). The CDR3 spells CASKGARERHEQYF. Here the CDR3 DNA reads TGTGCCAGCAAAGGGGCCCGTGAGCGCCACGAGCAGTACTTC.

This chain connects TRBV19 to TRBJ2-3; 8 bases map to TRBD2. Germline lookup yields CDR1 LNHDA and CDR2 SQIVND (reference sequence). The CDR3 has 16 amino acids. With V trimmed by 5 bases and J by 5 bases, 12 bases remained unmatched. CDR3 bases: TGTGCCAGTAGTGCCCTCGGGCGGGGGGCGGAAGATACGCAGTATTTT. It codes for CASSALGRGAEDTQYF.